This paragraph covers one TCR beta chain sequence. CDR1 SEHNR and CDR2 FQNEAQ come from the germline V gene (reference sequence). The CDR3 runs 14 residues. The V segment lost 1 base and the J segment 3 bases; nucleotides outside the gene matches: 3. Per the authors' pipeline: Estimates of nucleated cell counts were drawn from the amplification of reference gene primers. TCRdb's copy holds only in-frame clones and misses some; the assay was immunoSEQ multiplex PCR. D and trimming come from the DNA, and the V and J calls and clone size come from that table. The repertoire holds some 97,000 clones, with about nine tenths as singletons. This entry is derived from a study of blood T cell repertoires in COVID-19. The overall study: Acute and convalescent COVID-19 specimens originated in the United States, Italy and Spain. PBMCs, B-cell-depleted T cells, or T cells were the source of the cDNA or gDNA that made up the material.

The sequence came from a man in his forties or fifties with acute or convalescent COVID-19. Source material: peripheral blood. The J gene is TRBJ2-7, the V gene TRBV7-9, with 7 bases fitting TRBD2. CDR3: CASSLGSSGYEQYF. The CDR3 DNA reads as TGTGCCAGCAGCTTAGGGTCTAGCGGCTACGAGCAGTACTTC. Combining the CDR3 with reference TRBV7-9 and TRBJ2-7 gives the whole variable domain DTGVSQNPRHKITKRGQNVTFRCDPISEHNRLYWYRQTLGQGPEFLTYFQNEAQLEKSRLLSDRFSAERPKGSFSTLEIQRTEQGDSAMYLCASSLGSSGYEQYFGPGTRLTVT.